The 17 T cell receptor beta chains reported below all come from one sample, sequenced in a study of PD-1 blockade in classical Hodgkin lymphoma. Data came from immunoSEQ multiplex PCR; TCRdb stores just in-frame clones and leaves some out. Of 11,000 or so clones listed, around 80% are singletons. Each of the patients experienced relapse following autologous stem cell transplantation, and their brentuximab vedotin exposure differed. Sequenced material: peripheral blood mononuclear cells (PBMCs), taken at baseline. Every receptor here comes from a human donor with classical Hodgkin lymphoma.

The rearrangement uses TRBV28 and TRBJ2-6, with D unclear. Per germline, CDR1 MDHEN and CDR2 SYDVKM. Deletions cut 7 bases from V and 4 bases from J, with 5 bases between. CDR3 size: 12 residues. The CDR3 here is CASTEGANVLTF. Written as DNA, the CDR3 is TGTGCCAGCACAGAAGGGGCCAACGTCCTGACTTTC.

The rearrangement uses TRBV5-5 and TRBJ1-2, with D hard to call. The CDR3 runs to 13 residues. Germline loops: CDR1 SGHKS, CDR2 YYEKEE (reference sequence). The V end was cut by 2 bases, the J end by 2 bases, with 7 bases between. CDR3 in amino acids: CASSFIGNYGYTF. The CDR3 bases are TGTGCCAGCAGCTTCATCGGAAACTATGGCTACACCTTC.

The rearrangement uses TRBV30 and TRBJ1-3; weak D call: TRBD1 (6 bases). V shed 8 bases and J shed 2 bases, with 13 bases lying between them. This CDR3 is built from 13 residues. Germline V lookup: CDR1 GTSNPN, CDR2 SVGIG (reference sequence). CDR3 nucleotide sequence: TGTGCCCAGAGGGGGGGGGCTGGAAACACCATATATTTT. Its protein is CAQRGGAGNTIYF.

This clone was seen a few times. The chain employs TRBV4-1 and TRBJ1-1, with D possibly TRBD1 on 5 matching bases. The germline V and J ends were trimmed by 5 bases and 0 bases, with 13 bases remaining between them. Germline CDR1 reads MGHRA; CDR2 reads YSYEKL. The CDR3 has 15 amino acids. For the CDR3, the DNA is TGCGCCAGCAGCAAAGGATCGGGGCTGAACACTGAAGCTTTCTTT. Amino acid sequence: CASSKGSGLNTEAFF.

This rearrangement joins TRBV28 to TRBJ1-1; the D is unclear. The V gene's germline CDR1 is MDHEN and CDR2 SYDVKM. CDR3 length equals 11 residues. Trimming removed 6 bases from V and 2 bases from J, with 4 bases in between. The CDR3 DNA is TGTGCCAGCAGAGATAACACTGAAGCTTTCTTT. It yields the protein CASRDNTEAFF.

The chain employs TRBV7-2 and TRBJ2-7; 9 positions agree with TRBD2. CDR1 is SGHTA and CDR2 is FQGNSA in the germline V gene. V trimming: 5 bases; J trimming: 6 bases; junction bases outside the gene matches: 11. This CDR3 has 15 residues. CDR3 amino acids: CASSPFAGGQGEQYF. The CDR3, as DNA: TGTGCCAGCAGCCCCTTTGCGGGGGGGCAGGGCGAGCAGTACTTC.

The gene calls are TRBV7-2 and TRBJ2-6; D may be TRBD1 (6 bases). CDR3 size: 16 residues. Between the trimmed V and J ends, which lost 5 bases and 4 bases, there was a span of 15 bases. Germline-derived CDR1 and CDR2 are SGHTA and FQGNSA. CDR3 in amino acids: CASSPHTGSGANVLTF. The CDR3 bases are TGTGCCAGCAGCCCGCATACAGGGTCGGGGGCCAACGTCCTGACTTTC.

The V call is TRBV6-5, the J call TRBJ1-1; 7 positions agree with TRBD1. Germline V gene lookup returns CDR1 MNHEY and CDR2 SVGAGI. The CDR3 covers 15 residues. The trim removed 5 bases at V and 1 base at J, leaving 7 bases unmatched. CDR3 region: CASSPLDRENTEAFF. The CDR3 DNA sequence: TGTGCCAGCAGTCCCTTAGACAGGGAGAACACTGAAGCTTTCTTT.

The chain uses TRBV5-4 and TRBJ1-2, with TRBD1 matching 8 bases. The CDR3 sequence is 15 residues long. J lost 6 bases, V lost 3 bases, and 10 bases had no gene match. CDR1 is SGHNT and CDR2 is YYREEE in the germline V gene (reference sequence). The CDR3 sequence: CASSSGTGQRHGYTF. The CDR3 region has the DNA TGTGCCAGCAGCTCCGGGACAGGCCAAAGGCATGGCTACACCTTC. The variable domain in full, completed from reference TRBV5-4 and TRBJ1-2, reads ETGVTQSPTHLIKTRGQQVTLRCSSQSGHNTVSWYQQALGQGPQFIFQYYREEENGRGNFPPRFSGLQFPNYSSELNVNALELDDSALYLCASSSGTGQRHGYTFGSGTRLTVV.

The chain joins TRBV6-6 to TRBJ1-1, with a possible D match to TRBD1 (5 bases). The CDR3 runs to 14 residues. From germline, CDR1 is MNHNY and CDR2 SVGAGI (reference sequence). Deletions cut 0 bases from V and 6 bases from J, with 11 bases between. The CDR3 is CASSYSVLGAEAFF. The DNA of the CDR3 is TGTGCCAGCAGTTACTCGGTCTTGGGGGCTGAAGCTTTCTTT.

This clone was picked up one time. J is TRBJ2-2 and V is TRBV7-9, with unresolved D. The CDR3 consists of 14 residues. Trimming removed 10 bases at V and 1 base at J, with 13 bases between. Germline assignment: CDR1 SEHNR and CDR2 FQNEAQ (reference sequence). The CDR3 sequence: CAITGDLNTGELFF. CDR3 coding DNA: TGTGCCATAACTGGGGATCTGAACACCGGGGAGCTGTTTTTT.

The genes are TRBV5-4 and TRBJ2-3, with 9 positions matching TRBD2. CDR3 length: 16 residues. The germline CDR1 and CDR2 sequences are SGHNT and YYREEE (reference sequence). Trimming cost V 2 bases and J 0 bases; bases outside gene matches: 4. DNA for the CDR3: TGTGCCAGCAGCTTCGGGGCGGGGGGGAGCACAGATACGCAGTATTTT. Translated, it gives CASSFGAGGSTDTQYF.

V gene TRBV27 combines with J gene TRBJ1-2; D might be TRBD1 (5 bases). The V and J ends lost 1 base and 4 bases respectively, with 19 bases between them. The germline gives CDR1 MNHEY, CDR2 SMNVEV (reference sequence). This CDR3 spans 17 amino acids. The CDR3 sequence: CASSLYPSTASFYGYTF. The CDR3 coding sequence is TGTGCCAGCAGTTTATATCCGTCGACAGCATCTTTCTATGGCTACACCTTC.

The V gene is TRBV25-1, the J gene TRBJ2-5, with 7 positions matching TRBD1. Germline CDR1 reads MGHDK; CDR2 reads SYGVNS. V was clipped by 6 bases and J by 4 bases; unmatched bases: 8. This CDR3 contains 14 residues. Here the CDR3 reads CASRRTGVGETQYF. The DNA for the CDR3 is TGTGCCAGCAGAAGGACAGGAGTAGGAGAGACCCAGTACTTC.

In its sample, this clone was seen once. The rearrangement links TRBV6-5 to TRBJ2-5, with 7 bases lining up with TRBD2. The CDR3 extends over 12 amino acids. CDR1 MNHEY and CDR2 SVGAGI come from the germline V gene. Trimming cost V 6 bases and J 5 bases; bases outside gene matches: 3. The CDR3 sequence: CASRGREETQYF. Here the CDR3 DNA reads TGTGCCAGCAGAGGGCGGGAGGAGACCCAGTACTTC.

Only a few counts were recorded for this clone. This chain links TRBV4-2 with TRBJ1-4; unclear D gene. Germline lookup yields CDR1 LGHNA and CDR2 YNFKEQ. The CDR3 length is 12 residues. Between the trimmed V and J ends, which lost 5 bases and 15 bases, there was a span of 16 bases. The CDR3 reads CASSDPPAELFF. The CDR3 DNA is TGTGCCAGCAGCGACCCCCCGGCGGAGTTGTTTTTT.

This clone was recorded once. The chain is built from TRBV7-8 and TRBJ2-7, with no clear D. CDR1 SGHVS and CDR2 FQNEAQ come from the germline V gene. Trimming left V 0 bases short and J 0 bases short, with 15 bases between. This CDR3 has 17 amino acids. The CDR3 DNA reads TGTGCCAGCAGCTTAGCGGGTGGAATTATGGGCTCCTACGAGCAGTACTTC. Protein product: CASSLAGGIMGSYEQYF.